This T cell receptor beta chain appears in the sequencing data of a study of beta chain features in type 1 diabetes. This clone was counted a few times. This CDR3 spans 12 amino acids. The ends were cut back, 2 bases at V and 4 bases at J, with 6 bases in the middle. Germline lookup yields CDR1 SGHNT and CDR2 YYREEE (reference sequence). The authors reverse transcribed all of the isolated RNA, so sequencing captured expressed TCRB transcripts. Profiled with immunoSEQ multiplex PCR; TCRdb holds only in-frame clones, not every one. This sample has fewer than 900,000 clones; 15% to 20% occur once, and the top ten carry around 0.02%.

The V gene is TRBV5-4, the J gene TRBJ2-5; unclear D gene. The sample consisted of naive CD4+ T cells from blood. This TCR was recovered from a woman between 18 and 29 years old in good health. CDR3 sequence reads: CASSFPGETQYF. The CDR3 nucleotides are TGTGCCAGCAGCTTCCCTGGAGAGACCCAGTACTTC.